This T cell receptor beta chain was observed in a study of blood T cell repertoires in COVID-19. Study-wide background: T cells, B-cell-depleted T cells, or PBMCs provided the cDNA or gDNA that served as material.

The assay was immunoSEQ multiplex PCR, and TCRdb's table has in-frame clones only and misses some. The profile shows under 400,000 clones, approximately 87% of them singletons. The CDR3 totals 17 residues. Losses at the gene ends were 3 bases for V and 1 base for J; bases not matched to a gene: 8. CDR1 and CDR2 from the germline V gene are SGHRS and YFSETQ. The sample taken for sequencing was peripheral blood. The chain uses TRBV5-1 and TRBJ1-2; 11 nucleotides agree with TRBD1. This receptor was identified in a woman in her thirties with COVID-19, enrolled during active disease. This CDR3 is CASSYGSGTGGNYGYTF. DNA for the CDR3: TGCGCCAGCAGCTATGGATCCGGGACAGGGGGTAACTATGGCTACACCTTC.